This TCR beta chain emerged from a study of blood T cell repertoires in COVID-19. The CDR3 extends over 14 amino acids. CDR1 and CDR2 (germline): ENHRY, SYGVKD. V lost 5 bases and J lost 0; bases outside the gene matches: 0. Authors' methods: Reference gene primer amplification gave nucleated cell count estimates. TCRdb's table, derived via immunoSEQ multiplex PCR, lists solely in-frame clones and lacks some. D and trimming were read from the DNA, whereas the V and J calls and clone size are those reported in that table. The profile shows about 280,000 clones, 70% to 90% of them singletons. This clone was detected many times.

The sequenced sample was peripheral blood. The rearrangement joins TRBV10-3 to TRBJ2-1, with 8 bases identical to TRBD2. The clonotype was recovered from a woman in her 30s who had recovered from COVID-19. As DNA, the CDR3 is TGTGCCATCAGTAGCGGGAGCTCCTACAATGAGCAGTTCTTC. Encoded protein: CAISSGSSYNEQFF.